This is a list of T cell receptor beta chains from one sample in a study of blood T cell repertoires in COVID-19. The data were produced by immunoSEQ multiplex PCR, yet TCRdb's version contains in-frame clones alone and is incomplete. The profile shows tens of thousands of clones, 65% to 85% of them singletons. Sequenced input: peripheral blood. These receptors were taken from a human donor in a cohort sampled during active COVID-19. The CDR3 runs from the conserved cysteine through the conserved F or W. The order of the fields is clone size, D gene, J gene, V gene, CDR3 DNA, CDR3 protein. The D gene is left open where the match is weak. Size is stated for part of the rows, as once, few or many counts, or as a class when the clone is expanded.

clone size: NA; D gene: NA; J gene: TRBJ2-7; V gene: TRBV5-1; CDR3 DNA: TGCGCCAGCAGCCCTGTCCCCGTACGGGGTGAGCAGTACTTC; CDR3 protein: CASSPVPVRGEQYF
clone size: NA; D gene: NA; J gene: TRBJ2-1; V gene: TRBV7-8; CDR3 DNA: TGTGCCAGCAGAGAGACGTTAGGGACTGGAATAAATGAGCAGTTCTTC; CDR3 protein: CASRETLGTGINEQFF
clone size: NA; D gene: NA; J gene: TRBJ1-1; V gene: TRBV11-3; CDR3 DNA: TGTGCCAGCAGCCCCAGGGGAACTGAAGCTTTCTTT; CDR3 protein: CASSPRGTEAFF
clone size: few; D gene: TRBD2; J gene: TRBJ2-3; V gene: TRBV4-2; CDR3 DNA: TGTGCCAGCAGGCGGACTAGCGGGGGCGCTATTCTAGATACGCAGTATTTT; CDR3 protein: CASRRTSGGAILDTQYF
clone size: NA; D gene: NA; J gene: TRBJ1-2; V gene: TRBV4-1; CDR3 DNA: TGCGCCAGCAGCCAAGATACAGGGTACTATGGCTACACCTTC; CDR3 protein: CASSQDTGYYGYTF
clone size: NA; D gene: TRBD2; J gene: TRBJ2-1; V gene: TRBV7-2; CDR3 DNA: TGTGCCAGCAGCTTGGGGGGGTCCTACAATGAGCAGTTCTTC; CDR3 protein: CASSLGGSYNEQFF
clone size: NA; D gene: NA; J gene: TRBJ1-6; V gene: TRBV11-3; CDR3 DNA: TGTGCCAGCAGCTTATTGTCGGCCTATAATTCACCCCTCCACTTT; CDR3 protein: CASSLLSAYNSPLHF
clone size: NA; D gene: NA; J gene: TRBJ1-6; V gene: TRBV2; CDR3 DNA: TGTGCCAGCAGTTTACGGGTTGGGTCACCCCTCCACTTT; CDR3 protein: CASSLRVGSPLHF
clone size: NA; D gene: NA; J gene: TRBJ1-5; V gene: TRBV27; CDR3 DNA: TGTGCCAGCAGTTTAAGGGGTCAGCCCCAGCATTTT; CDR3 protein: CASSLRGQPQHF
clone size: NA; D gene: TRBD2; J gene: TRBJ2-1; V gene: TRBV19; CDR3 DNA: TGTGCCAGTAGTCATTGGAGCGGGGGACTGACTCGAAATGAGCAGTTCTTC; CDR3 protein: CASSHWSGGLTRNEQFF
clone size: NA; D gene: NA; J gene: TRBJ1-1; V gene: TRBV9; CDR3 DNA: TGTGCCAGCAGCGTAAGCGGGGTAACTGAAGCTTTCTTT; CDR3 protein: CASSVSGVTEAFF
clone size: many; D gene: TRBD1; J gene: TRBJ2-2; V gene: TRBV19; CDR3 DNA: TGTGCCAGTACCCCCCGAGGGAAGACAGGGACCACCGGGGAGCTGTTTTTT; CDR3 protein: CASTPRGKTGTTGELFF
clone size: NA; D gene: NA; J gene: TRBJ1-2; V gene: TRBV9; CDR3 DNA: TGTGCCAGCAGCGTCGAAGGGACTGGCTCAGGCTACACCTTC; CDR3 protein: CASSVEGTGSGYTF
clone size: NA; D gene: TRBD2; J gene: TRBJ2-3; V gene: TRBV9; CDR3 DNA: TGTGCCAGCAGCTTTGGGACTAGCGGGGGGTTCACAGATACGCAGTATTTT; CDR3 protein: CASSFGTSGGFTDTQYF
clone size: NA; D gene: NA; J gene: TRBJ1-3; V gene: TRBV10-3; CDR3 DNA: TGTGCCATCAGTGAGTCCGGGGACTCTGGAAACACCATATATTTT; CDR3 protein: CAISESGDSGNTIYF
clone size: NA; D gene: NA; J gene: TRBJ1-4; V gene: TRBV18; CDR3 DNA: TGTGCCAGCTCACGAGGGGGGGCAGCTGAAAAACTGTTTTTT; CDR3 protein: CASSRGGAAEKLFF
clone size: NA; D gene: NA; J gene: TRBJ2-1; V gene: TRBV19; CDR3 DNA: TGTGCCAGTAATCTGGATGGGGGGGGGCATGAGCAGTTCTTC; CDR3 protein: CASNLDGGGHEQFF
clone size: NA; D gene: TRBD2; J gene: TRBJ2-7; V gene: TRBV3-1/TRBV3-2; CDR3 DNA: TGTGCCAGCAGCCTCACGACTAGCGGGACTTACGAGCAGTACTTC; CDR3 protein: CASSLTTSGTYEQYF
clone size: NA; D gene: NA; J gene: TRBJ2-7; V gene: TRBV28; CDR3 DNA: TGTGCCAGCAGTGCCCTCGGGACCTACGAGCAGTACTTC; CDR3 protein: CASSALGTYEQYF
clone size: NA; D gene: NA; J gene: TRBJ1-1; V gene: TRBV18; CDR3 DNA: TGTGCCAGCTCACCACCTTTAGGGGGACCAACTGAAGCTTTCTTT; CDR3 protein: CASSPPLGGPTEAFF
clone size: NA; D gene: NA; J gene: TRBJ2-4; V gene: TRBV30; CDR3 DNA: TGTGCCTGGAACCTTGGGGGCGCCCCAAACATTCAGTACTTC; CDR3 protein: CAWNLGGAPNIQYF
clone size: NA; D gene: TRBD2; J gene: TRBJ2-1; V gene: TRBV5-1; CDR3 DNA: TGCGCCAGCAGCCCCGGGACTAGCGTCTACAATGAGCAGTTCTTC; CDR3 protein: CASSPGTSVYNEQFF
clone size: few; D gene: NA; J gene: TRBJ2-1; V gene: TRBV19; CDR3 DNA: TGTGCCAGTAGTCGGATAGCGGACCACTCCTACAATGAGCAGTTCTTC; CDR3 protein: CASSRIADHSYNEQFF
clone size: NA; D gene: TRBD2; J gene: TRBJ2-3; V gene: TRBV30; CDR3 DNA: TGTGCCGTTAGCGGGGTGAGCACAGATACGCAGTATTTT; CDR3 protein: CAVSGVSTDTQYF
clone size: NA; D gene: TRBD1; J gene: TRBJ1-6; V gene: TRBV4-2; CDR3 DNA: TGTGCCAGCAGCCCCGGGACAGGGTTGGGTTCCTATAATTCACCCCTCCACTTT; CDR3 protein: CASSPGTGLGSYNSPLHF
clone size: NA; D gene: NA; J gene: TRBJ2-5; V gene: TRBV18; CDR3 DNA: TGTGCCAGCTCACGCTGGGGGGGGGCAGAAGAGACCCAGTACTTC; CDR3 protein: CASSRWGGAEETQYF
clone size: once; D gene: TRBD2; J gene: TRBJ2-2; V gene: TRBV4-1; CDR3 DNA: TGCGCCAGCAGCCAACCCAGGACTAGCGGGAGAACCGGGGAGCTGTTTTTT; CDR3 protein: CASSQPRTSGRTGELFF
clone size: NA; D gene: NA; J gene: TRBJ2-2; V gene: TRBV6-6; CDR3 DNA: TGTGCCACCGGTCGAAGTTGGGGGGGCGAAAACACCGGGGAGCTGTTTTTT; CDR3 protein: CATGRSWGGENTGELFF
clone size: NA; D gene: NA; J gene: TRBJ2-7; V gene: TRBV4-2; CDR3 DNA: TGTGCCAGCAGCCTCGGAGGCGAGCAGTACTTC; CDR3 protein: CASSLGGEQYF
clone size: NA; D gene: TRBD1; J gene: TRBJ2-5; V gene: TRBV5-1; CDR3 DNA: TGCGCCAGCACCCCCTTTCGGGACAGCCAAGAGACCCAGTACTTC; CDR3 protein: CASTPFRDSQETQYF
clone size: NA; D gene: NA; J gene: TRBJ1-2; V gene: TRBV19; CDR3 DNA: TGTGCCAGTAGTCCTGGCGCGGTGTGGGGGCCGAATGGCTACACCTTC; CDR3 protein: CASSPGAVWGPNGYTF
clone size: NA; D gene: NA; J gene: TRBJ2-1; V gene: TRBV4-3; CDR3 DNA: TGCGCCAGCAGCCCCACCTCGGGACACTCCTACAATGAGCAGTTCTTC; CDR3 protein: CASSPTSGHSYNEQFF
clone size: NA; D gene: NA; J gene: TRBJ1-2; V gene: TRBV11-3; CDR3 DNA: TGTGCCAGCAGCTTAGCAGGTCTTGGCTACACCTTC; CDR3 protein: CASSLAGLGYTF